This T cell receptor (beta chain) was found in a study of blood T cell repertoires in COVID-19. The CDR3 sequence is 13 residues long. Germline CDR1 SGHRS, CDR2 YFSETQ. V lost 3 bases and J lost 6, with 13 bases in between. The data were produced by immunoSEQ multiplex PCR, yet TCRdb's version contains in-frame clones alone and is incomplete. The sample records 500,000 or so clones, around 90% being singletons. Participants spanned ages roughly 18 to 90 years and resided in 20 to 25 US areas. Symptom resolution, clearance, or two negative PCRs marked the recovered donors of Cohort 3. V is TRBV5-1 and J is TRBJ2-7; no clear D gene. The sequenced material came from PBMCs or T cells enriched from blood (not recorded which). The TCR sequence derives from a woman aged 18-35 years who had recovered from COVID-19. The CDR3 protein is CASSSPSKVEQYF. The CDR3 bases are TGCGCCAGCAGCTCCCCCTCTAAAGTCGAGCAGTACTTC.